This TCR beta chain emerged from a study of identifying expanded T cells in peripheral blood. Points from the study as a whole: Clone count variance between approximately two-week samples rose with total template count. Technical replicates showed around 1.2 changed clones; about two weeks 15 to 20; four weeks 19.

V was clipped by 4 bases and J by 3 bases; unmatched bases: 4. CDR3 length: 15 amino acids. Per the germline V gene, CDR1 is SGHRS and CDR2 is YFSETQ. Collection occurred without any documented infections or immune events in donors. Note on this clone: Antigen: not known.

Generated by immunoSEQ multiplex PCR, the TCRdb table keeps only in-frame clones and is missing some. This sample has 80,000 or so clones, with about four fifths found just once. This clonotype originated in a person between 18 and 75 years old in good health. This chain joins TRBV5-1 and TRBJ2-2; 9 bases line up with TRBD1. The sequenced sample consisted of blood. The CDR3 reads CASSIGQGYTGELFF. CDR3 coding DNA: TGCGCCAGCAGCATAGGACAGGGGTACACCGGGGAGCTGTTTTTT.